This entry lists 3 T cell receptor beta chains sequenced from one sample in a study of glioma-infiltrating T cells (dated by TCRdb to the mid-2010s). Sequenced on an Illumina MiSeq. TCR alpha and beta CDR3 regions were amplified with the iRepertoire nested amplicon-rescue multiplex PCR (arm-PCR) platform from RNA. The raw public data were reprocessed by TCRdb itself: fastp quality trimming at Q25, MiXCR clonotype calling, in-frame beta chains only. Duplicate CDR3 protein sequences are folded into a single record with the most common DNA and genes. The sample table lists about 140,000 distinct CDR3 sequences, 39% of them with a count of one. The ten biggest clones cover more than 15% of the sample. Input material: glioma tissue, nonneoplastic brain tissue, or PBMCs (not recorded which). These receptors were collected from a human donor with low-grade glioma or glioblastoma, undergoing nonglioma brain surgery, or in good health (not recorded which).

The rearrangement uses TRBV6-2 or TRBV6-3 and TRBJ2-3; D is possibly TRBD1 (5 bases). Trimming stripped 7 bases from V and 0 bases from J, with 11 bases between. This CDR3 spans 14 amino acids. The V gene's germline CDR1 is MNHEY and CDR2 SVGEGT. The CDR3 sequence is CASKGVVSTDTQYF. CDR3 nucleotides: TGTGCCAGCAAAGGGGTGGTTAGCACAGATACGCAGTATTTT.

CDR3 sequence (DNA): TGTGCCAGCAGCGCGAATCCTCCGGGACTAGTCTACGAGCAGTACTTC. It yields the protein CASSANPPGLVYEQYF. V gene TRBV7-2 combines with J gene TRBJ2-7; TRBD2 agrees at 8 bases. V gave up 5 bases and J gave up 3 bases; unmatched junction bases: 12. The CDR3 covers 16 residues. CDR1 is SGHTA and CDR2 is FQGNSA in the germline V gene.

This clonotype has only a few counts. The chain links TRBV6-2 or TRBV6-3 to TRBJ2-1; 8 nucleotides align to TRBD1. V lost 2 bases, J lost 8 bases, and 8 bases stayed unmatched. Germline V gene sequence: CDR1 MNHEY, CDR2 SVGEGT. The CDR3 consists of 15 residues. This CDR3 is CASSYDGQGSHEQFF. The CDR3 DNA sequence: TGTGCCAGCAGTTACGACGGACAGGGTAGCCATGAGCAGTTCTTC.